One and the same sample provided the 21 T cell receptor beta chains below, sequenced in a study of CD8 T cells in ankylosing spondylitis. TCRdb fed the 5' RACE reads into MiXCR, producing one record per CDR3 protein. The data contain 350,000 to 450,000 distinct CDR3 sequences, approximately 20% of them singletons. Sample: blood, either unsorted or a sorted T cell fraction (not recorded which). Every receptor here comes from a male donor with ankylosing spondylitis or in good health (not recorded which).

Written as DNA, the CDR3 is TGCAGCGTTGGTTGGAGCTACGAGCAGTACTTC. Translation: CSVGWSYEQYF. The rearrangement joins TRBV29-1 to TRBJ2-7; unclear D gene. V lost 4 bases, J lost 3 bases, and 7 bases lay in between. CDR1 and CDR2 (germline): SQVTM, ANQGSEA. The CDR3 extends over 11 amino acids.

The gene calls are TRBV20-1 and TRBJ2-7; D remains ambiguous. CDR1 is DFQATT, CDR2 SNEGSKA, per germline (reference sequence). V was pared by 3 bases and J by 0 bases, with 9 bases between. The CDR3 extends over 13 amino acids. The CDR3 DNA reads TGCAGTGCTAGGAGGCGGAGCTCCTACGAGCAGTACTTC. This gives the protein CSARRRSSYEQYF.

The chain carries TRBV6-1 and TRBJ2-2; the D gene is possibly TRBD1 (6 bases). Per the germline V gene, CDR1 is MNHNS and CDR2 is SASEGT. The CDR3 consists of 16 residues. V was pared by 7 bases and J by 1 base, with 16 bases between. The CDR3 region has the DNA TGTGCCAGCATAGGGGCAGGGGCGATGAACACCGGGGAGCTGTTTTTT. This sequence encodes CASIGAGAMNTGELFF.

The rearrangement links TRBV6-1 to TRBJ2-3, with 9 bases matching TRBD1. The V gene's germline CDR1 is MNHNS and CDR2 SASEGT. This CDR3 contains 16 residues. Trimming took 3 bases from V and 4 from J; bases not matched to a gene: 8. In DNA, the CDR3 is TGTGCCAGCAGTGATCCGGACAGGGGAAACTCAGATACGCAGTATTTT. This gives the protein CASSDPDRGNSDTQYF.

This clonotype was counted ten times or more. The rearrangement links TRBV29-1 to TRBJ2-7; D unclear. V was trimmed by 0 bases and J by 3 bases, leaving 12 bases between them. The CDR3 is 14 residues long. Germline CDR1 SQVTM, CDR2 ANQGSEA. The CDR3 region has the DNA TGCAGCGTTGAAGATTCAGAAACTGGCTACGAGCAGTACTTC. This encodes CSVEDSETGYEQYF.

The table lists this clonotype with a few counts. The chain combines TRBV29-1 with TRBJ2-3; tentative D call: TRBD1 (6 bases). V was cut by 4 bases and J by 4 bases, with 12 bases left in between. CDR3 length equals 13 residues. Germline V lookup: CDR1 SQVTM, CDR2 ANQGSEA. CDR3 amino acids: CSVAGQFPDTQYF. The CDR3 nucleotides are TGCAGCGTTGCCGGACAGTTCCCAGATACGCAGTATTTT.

This clonotype was counted between two and nine times. In DNA form, the CDR3 reads TGCGCCAGCAGCTTGGACCGGACAGGGCTGACCTACAATGAGCAGTTCTTC. This sequence encodes CASSLDRTGLTYNEQFF. The genes are TRBV5-1 and TRBJ2-1; 8 bases match TRBD1. This CDR3 has 17 amino acids. From germline, CDR1 is SGHRS and CDR2 YFSETQ. The V and J ends lost 0 bases and 2 bases, in that order; junction bases with no gene match: 7.

This chain joins TRBV4-2 and TRBJ2-2; D call uncertain. Trimming cost V 4 bases and J 3 bases, with 9 bases left between them. The V gene's germline CDR1 is LGHNA and CDR2 YNFKEQ. CDR3 size: 14 residues. The chain's CDR3 is CASSPPTYTGELFF. The CDR3 DNA reads TGTGCCAGCAGCCCCCCTACATACACCGGGGAGCTGTTTTTT.

In its sample, this clonotype was seen many times. The chain combines TRBV10-3 with TRBJ2-5; D not certain. V lost 7 bases to trimming and J lost 7 bases, with 10 bases between them. This CDR3 is 11 amino acids long. The germline CDR1 and CDR2 sequences are ENHRY and SYGVKD. CDR3 loop: CAITPYGTQYF. CDR3 coding DNA: TGTGCCATCACCCCCTATGGGACCCAGTACTTC.

This chain uses TRBV7-2 with TRBJ2-1; TRBD2 is a possible D gene (6 bases). The germline CDR1 and CDR2 sequences are SGHTA and FQGNSA. This CDR3 contains 16 residues. Trimming pared 6 bases from V and 4 bases from J, leaving 19 bases between. The CDR3 nucleotides are TGTGCCAGCAGGGCTGGAGGGAGGAATGGTTACAATGAGCAGTTCTTC. Protein product: CASRAGGRNGYNEQFF.

This sequence joins TRBV29-1 and TRBJ1-1, with D perhaps TRBD1 (5 bases). CDR3 length: 12 amino acids. Germline V gives CDR1 SQVTM, CDR2 ANQGSEA. V lost 6 bases and J 3 bases, leaving 11 bases between the germline ends. This CDR3 is CSVQGEHTEAFF. The CDR3, as DNA: TGCAGCGTGCAGGGCGAACACACTGAAGCTTTCTTT.

This chain connects TRBV29-1 to TRBJ2-7; 10 bases fit TRBD2. The CDR3 loop spans 14 amino acids. From germline, CDR1 is SQVTM and CDR2 ANQGSEA. After removal of 6 bases from V and 1 base from J, the junction contained 6 bases not matched to a gene. The CDR3 is CSVPTSGLSYEQYF. The DNA of the CDR3 is TGCAGCGTCCCGACTAGCGGGCTGTCCTACGAGCAGTACTTC.

This clonotype was counted many times. The genes are TRBV4-1 and TRBJ1-5; D may be TRBD1 (6 bases). V was clipped by 4 bases and J by 7 bases, with 17 bases between them. CDR3 length: 15 amino acids. In germline, CDR1 is MGHRA, CDR2 YSYEKL. Written as DNA, the CDR3 is TGCGCCAGCAGCCGGATACAGGGATTCGACCAGCCCCAGCATTTT. Its protein product is CASSRIQGFDQPQHF.

This clonotype has more than one count but fewer than ten. V usage is TRBV28 and J usage is TRBJ2-1; D is undetermined. CDR1 is MDHEN, CDR2 SYDVKM, per germline. V was pared by 6 bases and J by 0 bases, with 15 bases between. The CDR3 loop spans 16 amino acids. Here the CDR3 DNA reads TGTGCCAGCAGCAACCTCAGGACCAGCTCCTACAATGAGCAGTTCTTC. Encoded protein: CASSNLRTSSYNEQFF.

In this sample, this clonotype turned up once. The J gene is TRBJ2-2, the V gene TRBV2; TRBD1 agrees at 10 bases. This CDR3 has 16 residues. V trimming: 5 bases; J trimming: 6 bases; junction bases outside the gene matches: 9. Per the germline V gene, CDR1 is SNHLY and CDR2 is FYNNEI. CDR3 loop: CASSPGTGVASGELFF. In DNA form, the CDR3 reads TGTGCCAGCAGTCCCGGGACAGGGGTGGCCTCCGGGGAGCTGTTTTTT.

This clonotype showed up many times. V is TRBV10-3 and J is TRBJ1-5; TRBD1 agrees at 10 bases. CDR1 is ENHRY, CDR2 SYGVKD, per germline. This CDR3 spans 17 amino acids. Trimming took 3 bases from V and 3 from J; bases not matched to a gene: 8. CDR3 in DNA: TGTGCCATCAGTGATTCCTCCGGGACAGGGGTCAATCAGCCCCAGCATTTT. Translating gives CAISDSSGTGVNQPQHF.

This clonotype was observed a handful of times. The chain has TRBV20-1 and TRBJ2-7, with TRBD1 identical over 10 bases. V shed 0 bases and J 4 bases; nucleotides not matched to a gene: 15. The CDR3 covers 18 residues. CDR1 and CDR2 from the germline V gene are DFQATT and SNEGSKA (reference sequence). CDR3 nucleotide sequence: TGCAGTGCTAGAGATCTTCTAAACCCCGGGACAGGGGATTACGAGCAGTACTTC. Protein product: CSARDLLNPGTGDYEQYF.

This clonotype was observed a few times. The V and J genes are TRBV20-1 and TRBJ2-3, with D tentatively TRBD1 or TRBD2 (5 bases each). Germline CDR1 and CDR2: DFQATT and SNEGSKA (reference sequence). Trimming pared 1 base from V and 0 bases from J, leaving 14 bases between. This CDR3 spans 16 amino acids. The CDR3 sequence is CSARGIGDLSTDTQYF. The CDR3 nucleotides read TGCAGTGCTAGAGGAATTGGGGACCTCAGCACAGATACGCAGTATTTT.

V and J are TRBV5-1 and TRBJ2-1; tentative D call: TRBD1 (5 bases). The CDR3 has 14 residues. Deletions cut 1 base from V and 8 bases from J, with 13 bases between. Germline lookup yields CDR1 SGHRS and CDR2 YFSETQ. The CDR3 reads CASSLRQGDHEQFF. The CDR3 DNA sequence: TGCGCCAGCAGCTTGAGGCAGGGTGACCATGAGCAGTTCTTC.

In this sample, this clonotype turned up a few times. The V and J genes are TRBV7-9 and TRBJ2-7, with 10 bases fitting TRBD2. CDR3 length equals 16 residues. CDR1 is SEHNR, CDR2 FQNEAQ, per germline (reference sequence). V lost 2 bases and J lost 2; bases outside the gene matches: 6. The CDR3 reads CASSLLAGGQAYEQYF. The CDR3 DNA reads as TGTGCCAGCAGCTTATTAGCGGGGGGTCAGGCCTACGAGCAGTACTTC. The whole variable domain, filled in from reference TRBV7-9 and TRBJ2-7, reads DTGVSQNPRHKITKRGQNVTFRCDPISEHNRLYWYRQTLGQGPEFLTYFQNEAQLEKSRLLSDRFSAERPKGSFSTLEIQRTEQGDSAMYLCASSLLAGGQAYEQYFGPGTRLTVT.

V and J are TRBV29-1 and TRBJ2-1; D is undetermined. The CDR3 runs 11 residues. Trimming pared 3 bases from V and 3 bases from J, leaving 3 bases between. The germline gives CDR1 SQVTM, CDR2 ANQGSEA. The CDR3 DNA reads TGCAGCGTTGATTTCTACAATGAGCAGTTCTTC. This encodes CSVDFYNEQFF.